The T cell receptor (beta chain) under discussion was sequenced for a study of PD-1 blockade in classical Hodgkin lymphoma. Study outcomes and limitations: Differences between repertoires have undefined causes, possibly disease activity or prior therapy. The CD4+ diversity rise by C4D1 was clearest in complete responders. Complete responders' baseline diversity resembled that of newly diagnosed patients. Relapsed/refractory patients reportedly had lower baseline diversity than newly diagnosed patients.

V was pared by 0 bases and J by 4 bases, with 11 bases between. This CDR3 spans 15 amino acids. CDR1 is MRHNA, CDR2 SNTAGT, per germline. All patients experienced relapse after autologous stem cell transplantation, and brentuximab vedotin exposure was variable. The method was immunoSEQ multiplex PCR; TCRdb's version includes in-frame clones alone and lacks a portion of them. The sample has about 100,000 clones; roughly 89% are singletons. Note on this clone: Its specificity is not known.

The clonotype was recovered from a human donor with classical Hodgkin lymphoma. The chain links TRBV6-4 to TRBJ2-3, with D tentatively TRBD2 (7 bases). The sequencing here drew on peripheral blood mononuclear cells (PBMCs), taken before the second cycle of nivolumab. CDR3: CASSDSTGGPDTQYF. The CDR3 region has the DNA TGTGCCAGCAGTGACTCGACCGGGGGGCCAGATACGCAGTATTTT.